Each of the 9 T cell receptor beta chains below was sequenced from the same sample in a study of tumor-infiltrating lymphocytes in primary liver carcinoma. Unsorted bulk tissue of roughly 20-31 mg yielded co-extracted RNA and DNA. The input was 400 to 500 ng total RNA; TCR beta cDNA was made from it with a constant-region primer. Three nested multiplex PCR rounds, a slightly modified ARM-PCR, produced the libraries for TCR beta. For roughly 10 cycles apiece, the opening two PCR rounds ran with TRBV1-TRBV30 forward primers and a C-beta reverse primer. TCRdb used MiXCR to reprocess the multiplex PCR reads, holding one entry per CDR3 protein. The repertoire consists of about 110,000 distinct CDR3 sequences, with about four fifths occurring once and the leading ten covering 15% to 20%. The material sequenced was liver tumor tissue from sampling region 3. Regarding subset: tumor region T3, left-lateral pole. The receptors here all came from a man aged 35 to 55 with primary liver carcinoma and hepatitis B virus infection.

This chain joins TRBV12-3 or TRBV12-4 and TRBJ2-7; 7 bases line up with TRBD1. V was pared by 7 bases and J by 3 bases, with 12 bases of the junction left unmatched. CDR3 size: 15 residues. Here the CDR3 reads CASKHTQQGFYEQYF. CDR3 bases: TGTGCCAGCAAACATACACAACAGGGGTTCTACGAGCAGTACTTC.

In regard to this clonotype: The junction and the germline gene differ at one end; a read error may be behind it. The genes are TRBV30 and TRBJ2-1, with TRBD1 matching over 11 bases. From germline, CDR1 is GTSNPN and CDR2 SVGIG (reference sequence). The CDR3 consists of 17 residues. Here the CDR3 DNA reads TGTGCCTGGAGTGCCGGACGGACAGGGGGCTCCTACAACGAGCAGTTCTTC. Its protein is CAWSAGRTGGSYNEQFF.

The chain employs TRBV5-1 and TRBJ2-2, with TRBD2 matching over 15 bases. Unmatched junction bases numbered 8, after V lost 2 bases and J lost 9 bases. The CDR3 length is 17 residues. Germline CDR1 is SGHRS and CDR2 is YFSETQ. This chain's CDR3 is CASSFGLAGGNNWELFF. In DNA form, the CDR3 reads TGCGCCAGCAGCTTTGGACTAGCGGGAGGGAACAACTGGGAGCTGTTTTTT.

Regarding this clonotype: A much larger clone is a single base away; this may be a read error. This chain joins TRBV9 and TRBJ2-5, with D possibly being TRBD1 or TRBD2 (5 bases each). The CDR3 covers 14 residues. Per germline, CDR1 SGDLS and CDR2 YYNGEE. The V and J ends lost 4 bases and 5 bases respectively, with 15 bases between them. CDR3 amino acids: CASSIQEASETQYF. In DNA, the CDR3 is TGTGCCAGCAGCATACAGGAGGCCAGTGAGACCCAGTACTTC.

A remark on this clonotype: An end of the junction differs from the germline gene, which may be a read error. The chain is built from TRBV29-1 and TRBJ1-5; tentatively, D is TRBD1 or TRBD2 (5 bases each). The J call may be in error: the DNA end matches TRBJ2-3 better. The CDR3 consists of 14 residues. Germline CDR1 and CDR2: SQVTM and ANQGSEA. CDR3 in DNA: TGTAGCGTTGATAAGGGACCCCACAATCAGCCCCAGTATTTT. The encoded protein is CSVDKGPHNQPQYF.

J is TRBJ1-2 and V is TRBV4-1, with unresolved D. The germline V gene encodes CDR1 MGHRA and CDR2 YSYEKL. V lost 6 bases, J lost 2 bases, and 16 bases lay in between. The CDR3 is made up of 15 amino acids. Here the CDR3 reads CASRPSTGLNYGYTF. DNA of the CDR3: TGCGCCAGCAGGCCGTCCACCGGACTCAACTATGGCTACACCTTC.

As concerns this clonotype: One end of the junction fails to match germline, which may point to a read error. The V gene is TRBV5-6, the J gene TRBJ1-5, with D hard to call. The CDR3 runs to 14 residues. The germline V gene encodes CDR1 SGHDT and CDR2 YYEEEE. The CDR3 DNA reads TGTGCCAGCAGCTTGGGGTTCTACAATCAGCGCCAGCATTTC. Protein product: CASSLGFYNQRQHF.

CDR3: CAWSGRTTTNIYEQYF. The CDR3 coding sequence is TGTGCCTGGAGCGGTAGAACAACCACCAACATTTACGAGCAGTACTTC. The genes are TRBV30 and TRBJ2-7; no clear D gene. The CDR3 is made up of 16 amino acids. Trimming pared 3 bases from V and 4 bases from J, leaving 22 bases between. The germline gives CDR1 GTSNPN, CDR2 SVGIG (reference sequence).

This clonotype was seen only once. A much larger clonotype is one base distant, so this may be a read error. J is TRBJ1-2 and V is TRBV6-5, with a weak D call TRBD1 (6 bases). CDR3 length: 14 residues. Germline V gene sequence: CDR1 MNHEY, CDR2 SVGAGI. In DNA, the CDR3 is TGTGCCAGCAGCCGGCCAGGGGTGTGCTATGGCAACACCTTC. As protein: CASSRPGVCYGNTF.